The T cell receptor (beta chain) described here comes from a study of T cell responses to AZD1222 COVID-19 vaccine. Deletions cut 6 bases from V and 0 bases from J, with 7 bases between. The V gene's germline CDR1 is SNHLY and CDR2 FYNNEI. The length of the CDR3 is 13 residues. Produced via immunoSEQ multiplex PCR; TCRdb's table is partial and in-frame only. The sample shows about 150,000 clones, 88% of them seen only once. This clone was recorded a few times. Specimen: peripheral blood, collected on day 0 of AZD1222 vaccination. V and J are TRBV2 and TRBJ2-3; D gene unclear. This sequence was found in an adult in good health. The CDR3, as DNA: TGTGCCAGCAGCGAGATGAGCACAGATACGCAGTATTTT. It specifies CASSEMSTDTQYF.